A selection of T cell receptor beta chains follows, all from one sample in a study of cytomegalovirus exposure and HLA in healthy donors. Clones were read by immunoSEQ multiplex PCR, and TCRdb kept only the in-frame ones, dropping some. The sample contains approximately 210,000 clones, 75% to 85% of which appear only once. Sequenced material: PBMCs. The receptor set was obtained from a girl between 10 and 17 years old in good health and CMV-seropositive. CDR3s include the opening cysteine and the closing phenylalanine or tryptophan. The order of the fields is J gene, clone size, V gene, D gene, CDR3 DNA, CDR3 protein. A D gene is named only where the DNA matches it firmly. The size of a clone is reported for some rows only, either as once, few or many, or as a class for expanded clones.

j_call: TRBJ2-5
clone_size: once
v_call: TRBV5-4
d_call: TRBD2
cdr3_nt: TGTGCCAGCAGCTTGCGGTCTAGCGGGGGCCAAGAGACCCAGTACTTC
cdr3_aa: CASSLRSSGGQETQYF

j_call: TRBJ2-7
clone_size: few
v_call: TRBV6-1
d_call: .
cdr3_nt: TGTGCCATCAGTGACGGTTGGGGGGTCGACGAGCAGTACTTC
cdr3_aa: CAISDGWGVDEQYF

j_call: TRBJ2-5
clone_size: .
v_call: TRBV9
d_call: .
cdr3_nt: TGTGCCAGCAGCCCCCGGTGGGACTTCCAAGAGACCCAGTACTTC
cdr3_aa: CASSPRWDFQETQYF

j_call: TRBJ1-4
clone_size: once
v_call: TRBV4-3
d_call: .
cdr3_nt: TGCGCCAGCAGCCAAGAGGCTTATGAAAAACTGTTTTTT
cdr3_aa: CASSQEAYEKLFF

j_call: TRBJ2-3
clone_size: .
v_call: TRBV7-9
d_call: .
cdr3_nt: TGTGCCAGCAGCTTGGGGGGAACAAAAACAGATACGCAGTATTTT
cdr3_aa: CASSLGGTKTDTQYF

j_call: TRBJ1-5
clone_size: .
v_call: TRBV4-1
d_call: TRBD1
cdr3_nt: TGCGCCAGCAGCCAAGTGCGGGACAGCGGTCAGCCCCAGCATTTT
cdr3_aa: CASSQVRDSGQPQHF

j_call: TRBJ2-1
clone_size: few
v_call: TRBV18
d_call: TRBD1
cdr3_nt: TGTGCCAGCTCGATGGGGACAGGGGGTTACAATGAGCAGTTCTTC
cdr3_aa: CASSMGTGGYNEQFF

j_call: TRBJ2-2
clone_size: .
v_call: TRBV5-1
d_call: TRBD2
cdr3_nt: TGCGCCAGCAGCCCTCGAACTAGCGGGGGGGCAGCCGGGGAGCTGTTTTTT
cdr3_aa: CASSPRTSGGAAGELFF

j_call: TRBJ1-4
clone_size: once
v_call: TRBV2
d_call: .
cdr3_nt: TGTGCCAGCAGTGGGAGCGCAGCCACTAATGAAAAACTGTTTTTT
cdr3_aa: CASSGSAATNEKLFF

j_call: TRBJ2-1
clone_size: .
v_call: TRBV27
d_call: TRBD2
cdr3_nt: TGTGCCAGCAGTTTAGCGGGGGGTACACCACAGTTCTTC
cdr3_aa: CASSLAGGTPQFF

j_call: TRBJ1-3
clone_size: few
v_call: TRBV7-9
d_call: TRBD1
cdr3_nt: TGTGCCAGCCTACAGGGGGCGCATGGAAACACCATATATTTT
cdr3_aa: CASLQGAHGNTIYF

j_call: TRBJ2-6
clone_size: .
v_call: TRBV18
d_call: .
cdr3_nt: TGTGCCAGCTCATCGGAGTTAATCCTCTCTGGGGCCAACGTCCTGACTTTC
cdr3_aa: CASSSELILSGANVLTF

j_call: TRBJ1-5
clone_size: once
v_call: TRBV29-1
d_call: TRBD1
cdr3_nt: TGCAGCGTTGACGGGACAGGGGCAAGCTATAGCAATCAGCCCCAGCATTTT
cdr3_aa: CSVDGTGASYSNQPQHF

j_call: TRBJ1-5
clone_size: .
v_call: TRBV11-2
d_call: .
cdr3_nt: TGTGCCAGCAGCCAGGACAGAAATCAGCCCCAGCATTTT
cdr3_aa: CASSQDRNQPQHF

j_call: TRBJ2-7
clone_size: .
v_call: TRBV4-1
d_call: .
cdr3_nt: TGCGCCAGCAGCCAAGTTGGGCAGGGAAAGGTCGAGCAGTACTTC
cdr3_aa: CASSQVGQGKVEQYF

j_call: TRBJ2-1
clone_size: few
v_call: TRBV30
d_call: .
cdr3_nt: TGTGCCTGGAGTCAGGGCCCCTCCTACAATGAGCAGTTCTTC
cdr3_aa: CAWSQGPSYNEQFF

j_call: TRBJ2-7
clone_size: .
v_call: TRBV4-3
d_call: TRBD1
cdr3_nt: TGCGCCAGCAGCCCCGGGACAGGGGGATACGAGCAGTACTTC
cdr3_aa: CASSPGTGGYEQYF

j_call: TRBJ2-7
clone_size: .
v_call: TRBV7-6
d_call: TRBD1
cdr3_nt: TGTGCCAGCAGCCGCGACAGGGACGAGCAGTACTTC
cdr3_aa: CASSRDRDEQYF

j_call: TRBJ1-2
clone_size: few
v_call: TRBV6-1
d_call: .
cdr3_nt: TGTGCCAGCAGTGAATTCTTGGCGGGTACCAACTATGGCTACACCTTC
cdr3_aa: CASSEFLAGTNYGYTF

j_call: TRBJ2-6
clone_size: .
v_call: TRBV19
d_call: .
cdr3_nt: TGTGCCAGTAGTATCGACACTGGGGCCAACGTCCTGACTTTC
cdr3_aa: CASSIDTGANVLTF

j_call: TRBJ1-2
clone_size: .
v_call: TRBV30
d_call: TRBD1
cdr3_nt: TGTGCCTGGACTCCCGGGACAGGGGCGAATGGCTACACCTTC
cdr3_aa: CAWTPGTGANGYTF

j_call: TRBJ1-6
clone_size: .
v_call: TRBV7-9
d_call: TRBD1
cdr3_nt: TGTTCCAGCAGCTTAGCTATGGGACAGGGAGGAAATTCACCCCTCCACTTT
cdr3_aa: CSSSLAMGQGGNSPLHF

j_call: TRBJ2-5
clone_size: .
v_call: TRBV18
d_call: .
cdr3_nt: TGTGCCAGCTCACCTCGGGACACCGAGACCCAGTACTTC
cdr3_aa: CASSPRDTETQYF

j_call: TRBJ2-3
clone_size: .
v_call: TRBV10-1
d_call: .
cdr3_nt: TGCGCCAGCAGTGATAGTCTAGCCGTCACAGATACGCAGTATTTT
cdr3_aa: CASSDSLAVTDTQYF

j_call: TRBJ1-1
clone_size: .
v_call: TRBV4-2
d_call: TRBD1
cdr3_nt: TGTGCCAGCAGCCACGGATCAGACAGGGTAATGAACACTGAAGCTTTCTTT
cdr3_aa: CASSHGSDRVMNTEAFF

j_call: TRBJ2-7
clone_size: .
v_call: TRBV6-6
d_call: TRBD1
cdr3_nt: TGTGCCAGCAGTTACCCCGGGACAGGGGAGGTCGAGCAGTACTTC
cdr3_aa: CASSYPGTGEVEQYF

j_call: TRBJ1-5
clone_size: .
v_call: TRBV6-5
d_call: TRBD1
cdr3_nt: TGTGCCAGCTCCGGGACAGCTTATCAGCCCCAGCATTTT
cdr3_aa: CASSGTAYQPQHF

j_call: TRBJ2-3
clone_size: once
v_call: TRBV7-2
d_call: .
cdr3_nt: TGTGCCAGCAGCTTAATTCGAGATACGCAGTATTTT
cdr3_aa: CASSLIRDTQYF

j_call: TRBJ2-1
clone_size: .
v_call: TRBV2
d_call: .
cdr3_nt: TGTGCCAGCAGCCAGGGTGTGGCCTACAATGAGCAGTTCTTC
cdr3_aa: CASSQGVAYNEQFF

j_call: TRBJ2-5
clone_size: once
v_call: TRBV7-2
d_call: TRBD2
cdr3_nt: TGTGCCAGCAGCTCAGCCGGGGGGTTCCAAGAGACCCAGTACTTC
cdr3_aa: CASSSAGGFQETQYF

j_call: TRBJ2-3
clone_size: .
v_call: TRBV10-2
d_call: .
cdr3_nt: TGCGCCAGCAGAAGTGCAGGCGGGGTTTCTAGCACAGATACGCAGTATTTT
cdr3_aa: CASRSAGGVSSTDTQYF

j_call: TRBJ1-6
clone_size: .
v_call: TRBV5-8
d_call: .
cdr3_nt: TGTGCCAGCAGCTTGGCGGGGTCCTCCTATAATTCACCCCTCCACTTT
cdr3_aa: CASSLAGSSYNSPLHF

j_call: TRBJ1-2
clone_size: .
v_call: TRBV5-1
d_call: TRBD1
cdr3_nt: TGCGCCAGCAGCTTGTCGACAGGGGAATATGGCTACACCTTC
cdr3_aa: CASSLSTGEYGYTF

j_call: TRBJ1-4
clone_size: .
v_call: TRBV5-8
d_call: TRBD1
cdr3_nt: TGTGCCAGCAGCGTTCGGGACAGCCGGGGCCGTGAAAAACTGTTTTTT
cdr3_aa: CASSVRDSRGREKLFF

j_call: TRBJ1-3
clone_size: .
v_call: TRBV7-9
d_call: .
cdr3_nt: TGTGCCAGCAGCTTAATTATGGGGGGTGGTGGAAACACCATATATTTT
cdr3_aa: CASSLIMGGGGNTIYF

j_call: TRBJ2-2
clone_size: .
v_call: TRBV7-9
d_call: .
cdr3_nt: TGTGCCAGCAGCTCGCGACCCGGGGAAGGGACCGGGGAGCTGTTTTTT
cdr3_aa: CASSSRPGEGTGELFF

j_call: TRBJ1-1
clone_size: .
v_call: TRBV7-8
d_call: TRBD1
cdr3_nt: TGTGCCAGCAGCTTAACCGGGACAGGGTCCCCAAACACTGAAGCTTTCTTT
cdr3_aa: CASSLTGTGSPNTEAFF

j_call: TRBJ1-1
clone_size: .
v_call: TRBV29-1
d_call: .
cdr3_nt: TGCAGCGTCAAACTCGCGACAGCTTGGTACACTGAAGCTTTCTTT
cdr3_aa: CSVKLATAWYTEAFF

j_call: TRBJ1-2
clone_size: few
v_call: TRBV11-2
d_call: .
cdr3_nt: TGTGCCAGCAGCCAACCCTTAGGCGGGGAATATAACTATGGCTACACCTTC
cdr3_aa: CASSQPLGGEYNYGYTF